This T cell receptor beta chain was captured in a study of beta chain features in type 1 diabetes. Germline assignment: CDR1 MDHEN and CDR2 SYDVKM. V lost 5 bases to trimming and J lost 3 bases; unmatched junction nucleotides: 12. The CDR3 spans 16 residues. This clone occurred a few times. Sequenced material consisted of expressed TCRB transcripts (all of the isolated RNA was reverse transcribed). Here immunoSEQ multiplex PCR was the method, and the copy in TCRdb shows in-frame clones only, minus some. The sample has about 620,000 clones, 15% to 17% seen once; the top ten hold more than 0.08%. This sequence was found in a man aged 18-30 years in good health. Sequenced sample: naive CD4+ T cells from blood. V gene TRBV28 combines with J gene TRBJ1-2; 7 bases fit TRBD1. CDR3 in DNA: TGTGCCAGCAGTCCACCCGGACAGGCGCTATACTATGGCTACACCTTC. Its translation is CASSPPGQALYYGYTF.